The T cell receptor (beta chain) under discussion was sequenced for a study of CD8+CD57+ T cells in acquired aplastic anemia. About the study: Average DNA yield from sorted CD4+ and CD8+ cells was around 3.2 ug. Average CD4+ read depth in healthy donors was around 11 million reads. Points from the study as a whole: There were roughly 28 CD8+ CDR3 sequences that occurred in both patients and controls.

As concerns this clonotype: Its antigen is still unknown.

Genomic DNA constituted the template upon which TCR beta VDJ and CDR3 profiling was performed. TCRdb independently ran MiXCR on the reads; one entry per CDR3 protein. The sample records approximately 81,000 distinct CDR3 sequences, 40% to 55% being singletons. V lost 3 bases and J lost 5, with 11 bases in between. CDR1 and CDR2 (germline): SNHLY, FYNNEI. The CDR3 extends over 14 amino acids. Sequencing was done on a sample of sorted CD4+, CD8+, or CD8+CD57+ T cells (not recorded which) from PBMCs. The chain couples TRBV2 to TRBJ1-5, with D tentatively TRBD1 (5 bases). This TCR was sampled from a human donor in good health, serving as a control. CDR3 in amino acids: CASSDSRGDQPQHF. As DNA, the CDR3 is TGTGCCAGCAGTGACTCCCGGGGGGATCAGCCCCAGCATTTT.